One and the same sample provided the 16 T cell receptor beta chains below, sequenced in a study of blood T cell repertoires in COVID-19. The repertoire was sequenced with immunoSEQ multiplex PCR; TCRdb's copy has only in-frame clones and lacks some. The sample includes 250,000 or so clones, about 90% of them seen just once. The sample taken for sequencing was peripheral blood. The origin of the receptors is a woman aged 60-75 years with acute or convalescent COVID-19.

This clone was seen a single time. This chain uses TRBV12-3 or TRBV12-4 with TRBJ1-2; D uncertain. V was clipped by 5 bases and J by 8 bases, with 12 bases between them. CDR3 size: 12 residues. The CDR3 nucleotides are TGTGCCAGCAGTCTGGCGACTCACGGCTACACCTTC. It translates to CASSLATHGYTF.

This chain connects TRBV11-3 to TRBJ2-2, with a tentative D call TRBD2 (6 bases). The CDR3 sequence is 14 residues long. Germline CDR1 reads SGHNT; CDR2 reads YENEEA. V was clipped by 6 bases and J by 6 bases, with 14 bases between them. This CDR3 is CASSGGRRSGELFF. The CDR3 DNA is TGTGCCAGCAGTGGGGGGAGAAGGTCCGGGGAGCTGTTTTTT.

This clone was found once. The gene calls are TRBV30 and TRBJ1-5; D perhaps matches TRBD1 (5 bases). Trimming cost V 2 bases and J 5 bases, with 10 bases left between them. In germline, CDR1 is GTSNPN, CDR2 SVGIG (reference sequence). This CDR3 has 13 amino acids. The CDR3 bases are TGTGCCTGGAGTCCCCGGGGGGATCAGCCCCAGCATTTT. This gives the protein CAWSPRGDQPQHF.

V and J are TRBV27 and TRBJ1-1; D ambiguous. Trimming shortened V by 3 bases and J by 5 bases, and 16 bases separated the two germline ends. Germline assignment: CDR1 MNHEY and CDR2 SMNVEV (reference sequence). This CDR3 contains 15 residues. CDR3 coding DNA: TGTGCCAGCAGTTTCCGTAGACTCGGAAGGACTGAAGCTTTCTTT. This gives the protein CASSFRRLGRTEAFF.

This chain joins TRBV9 and TRBJ2-4; TRBD2 matches 8 bases. The CDR3 is 16 residues long. After removal of 2 bases from V and 5 bases from J, the junction contained 9 bases not matched to a gene. The germline CDR1 and CDR2 sequences are SGDLS and YYNGEE. CDR3 bases: TGTGCCAGCAGCGTCCTGGGTACTAGCGGAGAAAACATTCAGTACTTC. This translates into CASSVLGTSGENIQYF.

V is TRBV6-5 and J is TRBJ1-2, with 8 bases lining up with TRBD1. V gave up 6 bases and J gave up 2 bases; unmatched junction bases: 5. The CDR3 covers 14 residues. Per the germline V gene, CDR1 is MNHEY and CDR2 is SVGAGI. In nucleotides, the CDR3 is TGTGCCAGCAGCCCAGGGGGCTCGAACTATGGCTACACCTTC. This encodes CASSPGGSNYGYTF.

The chain employs TRBV5-1 and TRBJ1-2, with D possibly being TRBD1 (5 bases). This CDR3 region has 13 residues. V lost 6 bases and J lost 6, with 15 bases in between. Per germline, CDR1 SGHRS and CDR2 YFSETQ. CDR3 DNA sequence: TGCGCCAGCACTTGGGGCGGAGGGGATGGCTACACCTTC. Translated: CASTWGGGDGYTF.

This sequence joins TRBV6-6 and TRBJ2-1, with TRBD2 as a possible D gene (6 bases). V gave up 2 bases and J gave up 5 bases, with 10 bases separating them. This CDR3 is built from 14 residues. Germline V gene data show CDR1 as MNHNY and CDR2 as SVGAGI (reference sequence). The DNA of the CDR3 is TGTGCCAGCAGTTACCCGGGACTGAACAATGAGCAGTTCTTC. Its translation is CASSYPGLNNEQFF.

About this clone itself: The same CDR3 also results from other DNA sequences found in this sample. The genes are TRBV3-1 (or the pseudogene TRBV3-2) and TRBJ1-1, with 9 bases matching TRBD1. The length of the CDR3 is 15 residues. Germline V gene data show CDR1 as LGHDT and CDR2 as YNNKEL (reference sequence). Trimming at V came to 1 base and at J to 5 bases, leaving 5 bases not matched to a gene. The CDR3 region has the DNA TGTGCCAGCAGCCAAGGGGGGACAGGGAGGACTGAAGCTTTCTTT. Protein: CASSQGGTGRTEAFF.

This chain uses TRBV12-5 with TRBJ1-2, with TRBD1 matching 9 bases. V lost 7 bases and J lost 7; bases outside the gene matches: 7. The CDR3 spans 13 residues. The germline V gene has CDR1 LGHNT and CDR2 FRNRAP. The CDR3 coding sequence is TGTGCTAGTGCCCCGGGACAGGGTTTTGGCTACACCTTC. Protein: CASAPGQGFGYTF.

CDR3 sequence reads: CASSEYRDRGNEKLFF. DNA of the CDR3: TGTGCCAGCAGTGAGTACCGGGACAGGGGGAATGAAAAACTGTTTTTT. J is TRBJ1-4 and V is TRBV25-1; TRBD1 agrees at 11 bases. V was pared by 3 bases and J by 5 bases, with 5 bases of the junction left unmatched. The CDR3 runs to 16 residues. The germline V gene has CDR1 MGHDK and CDR2 SYGVNS. The complete variable domain, with remaining parts taken from reference TRBV25-1 and TRBJ1-4, reads EADIYQTPRYLVIGTGKKITLECSQTMGHDKMYWYQQDPGMELHLIHYSYGVNSTEKGDLSSESTVSRIRTEHFPLTLESARPSHTSQYLCASSEYRDRGNEKLFFGSGTQLSVL.

J is TRBJ1-6 and V is TRBV6-5; 10 bases map to TRBD1. With V trimmed by 8 bases and J by 7 bases, 8 bases remained unmatched. Germline loops: CDR1 MNHEY, CDR2 SVGAGI. The CDR3 loop spans 15 amino acids. The CDR3, as DNA: TGTGCCAGCGGGGACAGGGGAATCTTAAATTCACCCCTCCACTTT. This gives the protein CASGDRGILNSPLHF.

The chain links TRBV28 to TRBJ1-5, with 9 bases lining up with TRBD1. The CDR3 is 16 amino acids. After removal of 6 bases from V and 7 bases from J, the junction contained 13 bases not matched to a gene. The V gene's germline CDR1 is MDHEN and CDR2 SYDVKM. The CDR3 DNA reads TGTGCCAGCAGCTCACAGGGGGCGACGGGAAAACAGCCCCAGCATTTT. This encodes CASSSQGATGKQPQHF. The variable domain in full, completed from reference TRBV28 and TRBJ1-5, reads DVKVTQSSRYLVKRTGEKVFLECVQDMDHENMFWYRQDPGLGLRLIYFSYDVKMKEKGDIPEGYSVSREKKERFSLILESASTNQTSMYLCASSSQGATGKQPQHFGDGTRLSIL.

The chain couples TRBV7-8 to TRBJ2-6; TRBD1 might be the D (6 bases). V gave up 5 bases and J gave up 3 bases, with 17 bases separating them. Germline CDR1 SGHVS, CDR2 FQNEAQ. This CDR3 region has 17 residues. CDR3 DNA sequence: TGTGCCAGCAGCGTGAGTCTGGGGGCGCTTGGGGCCAACGTCCTGACTTTC. It encodes CASSVSLGALGANVLTF.

In this sample, this clone turned up a few times. The rearrangement links TRBV28 to TRBJ2-2, with TRBD2 as a possible D gene (5 bases). Trimming took off 6 bases at V and 0 bases at J, with 14 bases between the two ends. The CDR3 is 16 residues long. The germline V gene has CDR1 MDHEN and CDR2 SYDVKM. CDR3 loop: CASSLRTGSNTGELFF. The CDR3 DNA follows: TGTGCCAGCAGCCTTAGGACGGGATCGAACACCGGGGAGCTGTTTTTT.

V is TRBV19 and J is TRBJ2-1, with D possibly TRBD1 on 7 matching bases. Trimming shortened V by 5 bases and J by 7 bases, and 12 bases separated the two germline ends. The CDR3 is 13 amino acids. Looked up from germline, CDR1 is LNHDA and CDR2 is SQIVND (reference sequence). As DNA, the CDR3 is TGTGCCAGTAGTTCCCAGGGGGGAAATGAGCAGTTCTTC. Translation: CASSSQGGNEQFF.